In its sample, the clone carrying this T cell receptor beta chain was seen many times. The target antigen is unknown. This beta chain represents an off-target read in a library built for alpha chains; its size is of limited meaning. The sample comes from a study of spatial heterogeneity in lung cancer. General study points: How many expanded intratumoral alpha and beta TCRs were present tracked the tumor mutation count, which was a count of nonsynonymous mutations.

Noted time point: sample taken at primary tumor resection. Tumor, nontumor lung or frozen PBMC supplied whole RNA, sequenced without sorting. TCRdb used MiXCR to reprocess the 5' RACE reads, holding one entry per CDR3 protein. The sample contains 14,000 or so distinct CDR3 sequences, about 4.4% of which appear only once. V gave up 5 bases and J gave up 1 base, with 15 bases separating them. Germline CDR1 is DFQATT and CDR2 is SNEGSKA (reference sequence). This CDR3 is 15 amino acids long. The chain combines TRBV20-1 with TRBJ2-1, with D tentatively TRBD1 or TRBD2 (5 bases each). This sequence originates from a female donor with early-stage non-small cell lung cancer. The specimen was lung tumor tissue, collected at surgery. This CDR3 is CSAGEGRGSYNEQFF. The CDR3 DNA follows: TGCAGTGCTGGCGAGGGGCGCGGATCCTACAATGAGCAGTTCTTC.